The 13 T cell receptor beta chains presented below share a single source sample, sequenced in a study of lung T cells in sarcoidosis with Löfgren's syndrome. One entry per CDR3 protein, called by TCRdb with MiXCR from the reads. The data show 9,300 or so distinct CDR3 sequences, 15% to 20% seen once. Sequencing was performed on CD4+ T cells from bronchoalveolar lavage. The origin of the receptors is a human donor with sarcoidosis (Löfgren's syndrome or another form), or a control subject (not recorded which).

There are many counts of this clonotype. V gene TRBV2 combines with J gene TRBJ2-3, with 11 bases matching TRBD2. CDR3 length: 15 residues. The V gene's germline CDR1 is SNHLY and CDR2 FYNNEI. The trim removed 5 bases at V and 2 bases at J, leaving 3 bases unmatched. The CDR3 sequence is CASSLTSGVTDTQYF. CDR3 DNA sequence: TGTGCCAGCAGTCTGACTAGCGGGGTCACAGATACGCAGTATTTT.

This clonotype was counted at least ten times. This sequence joins TRBV28 and TRBJ2-7, with 7 bases identical to TRBD1. CDR3 length: 13 residues. Losses at the gene ends were 5 bases for V and 3 bases for J; bases not matched to a gene: 4. CDR1 MDHEN and CDR2 SYDVKM come from the germline V gene. CDR3 nucleotide sequence: TGTGCCAGCAGTCGACAGGGTCGCTACGAGCAGTACTTC. This codes for CASSRQGRYEQYF. Combining the CDR3 with reference TRBV28 and TRBJ2-7 gives the whole variable domain DVKVTQSSRYLVKRTGEKVFLECVQDMDHENMFWYRQDPGLGLRLIYFSYDVKMKEKGDIPEGYSVSREKKERFSLILESASTNQTSMYLCASSRQGRYEQYFGPGTRLTVT.

This clonotype was found many times. This chain joins TRBV4-1 and TRBJ2-5, with 9 bases matching TRBD2. The V gene's germline CDR1 is MGHRA and CDR2 YSYEKL. The V gene end was trimmed by 1 base and the J gene end by 3 bases; junction bases not matched to a gene: 9. This CDR3 is built from 17 residues. As DNA, the CDR3 is TGCGCCAGCAGCCAAGTGCCAGAGGTAGCGGGAGAAGAGACCCAGTACTTC. It codes for CASSQVPEVAGEETQYF.

This chain uses TRBV5-1 with TRBJ2-7; the D is unclear. The CDR3 length is 15 residues. Germline CDR1 reads SGHRS; CDR2 reads YFSETQ. Trimming shortened V by 0 bases and J by 3 bases, and 13 bases separated the two germline ends. The CDR3 protein is CASSLGYGYIYEQYF. In DNA form, the CDR3 reads TGCGCCAGCAGCTTGGGGTACGGATATATCTACGAGCAGTACTTC.

To note about this clonotype: In this CDR3 the conserved last residue, phenylalanine or tryptophan, is missing, so a read error is likely. The rearrangement uses TRBV27 and TRBJ1-5; D gene uncertain. Trimming took 2 bases from V and 2 from J, leaving 7 bases between them. The CDR3 runs 14 residues. Germline values: CDR1 MNHEY, CDR2 SMNVEV (reference sequence). This chain's CDR3 is CASSLGTGNQPQHS. Written as DNA, the CDR3 is TGTGCCAGCAGTTTAGGCACGGGCAATCAGCCCCAGCATTCT.

For this clonotype: Being one base from a much bigger clone, this may be a read error. The chain is built from TRBV5-1 and TRBJ1-1; perhaps TRBD1 as D (5 bases). Deletions cut 3 bases from V and 6 bases from J, with 12 bases between. This CDR3 comprises 13 residues. Germline V CDR1 and CDR2: SGHRS, YFSETQ. The CDR3 protein is CASSSRENAEAFF. The CDR3 nucleotides are TGCGCCAGCAGCTCCAGGGAAAACGCTGAAGCTTTCTTT.

This sequence joins TRBV4-3 and TRBJ2-3, with 11 nucleotides matching TRBD2. The germline CDR1 and CDR2 sequences are LGHNA and YSLEER. CDR3 length: 19 residues. The V segment lost 1 base and the J segment 1 base; nucleotides outside the gene matches: 10. The CDR3: CASSQGLTSGGPRTDTQYF. CDR3 coding DNA: TGCGCCAGCAGCCAAGGACTAACTAGCGGGGGCCCACGCACAGATACGCAGTATTTT.

By proportion, this clonotype is medium-sized. The gene calls are TRBV27 and TRBJ1-2; D is ambiguous. The V and J ends lost 5 bases and 4 bases respectively, with 11 bases between them. The germline V gene has CDR1 MNHEY and CDR2 SMNVEV (reference sequence). The CDR3 is made up of 13 amino acids. The CDR3 is CASSPRGPYGYTF. The CDR3 DNA reads as TGTGCCAGCAGTCCCAGAGGTCCCTATGGCTACACCTTC.

This clonotype qualifies as medium-sized (0.01 to 0.1%). This chain links TRBV28 with TRBJ1-5, with D perhaps matching TRBD1 (5 bases). Germline CDR1 reads MDHEN; CDR2 reads SYDVKM. CDR3 length equals 14 residues. With 3 bases removed from V and 4 bases from J, the gap between germline ends came to 10 bases. The CDR3 DNA follows: TGTGCCAGCAGTTTCGGAGGGGTGAATCAGCCCCAGCATTTT. It encodes CASSFGGVNQPQHF. The full variable domain, its missing parts supplied by reference TRBV28 and TRBJ1-5, is DVKVTQSSRYLVKRTGEKVFLECVQDMDHENMFWYRQDPGLGLRLIYFSYDVKMKEKGDIPEGYSVSREKKERFSLILESASTNQTSMYLCASSFGGVNQPQHFGDGTRLSIL.

This clonotype has at least ten counts. J is TRBJ1-1 and V is TRBV5-4, with D tentatively TRBD1 (5 bases). The CDR3 runs 14 residues. Trimming pared 2 bases from V and 2 bases from J, leaving 10 bases between. The V gene's germline CDR1 is SGHNT and CDR2 YYREEE (reference sequence). CDR3 residues: CASSFSTGNTEAFF. The CDR3 DNA reads TGTGCCAGCAGCTTCTCTACAGGAAACACTGAAGCTTTCTTT. The full variable domain, completed using reference TRBV5-4 and TRBJ1-1, is ETGVTQSPTHLIKTRGQQVTLRCSSQSGHNTVSWYQQALGQGPQFIFQYYREEENGRGNFPPRFSGLQFPNYSSELNVNALELDDSALYLCASSFSTGNTEAFFGQGTRLTVV.

In its sample, this clonotype was seen many times. The V call is TRBV20-1, the J call TRBJ1-4; D uncertain. Trimming shortened V by 3 bases and J by 5 bases, and 10 bases separated the two germline ends. Germline loops: CDR1 DFQATT, CDR2 SNEGSKA (reference sequence). The CDR3 sequence is 13 residues long. The CDR3 nucleotides read TGCAGTGCTAGTGTGGGGAGCAATGAAAAACTGTTTTTT. Translated, it gives CSASVGSNEKLFF.

At least ten counts were recorded for this clonotype. The chain employs TRBV11-2 and TRBJ2-6, with D perhaps matching TRBD2 (5 bases). Germline V gene data show CDR1 as SGHAT and CDR2 as FQNNGV. The CDR3 spans 14 residues. Trimming stripped 6 bases from V and 0 bases from J, with 6 bases between. The CDR3 is CASRTSSGANVLTF. The CDR3 coding sequence is TGTGCCAGCAGAACTAGCTCTGGGGCCAACGTCCTGACTTTC.

This clonotype was seen ten or more times. The V call is TRBV4-2, the J call TRBJ2-5; 9 nucleotides line up with TRBD2. Germline values: CDR1 LGHNA, CDR2 YNFKEQ. This CDR3 has 20 residues. With 0 bases clipped from V and 5 bases from J, the junction kept 19 bases outside the gene matches. CDR3 DNA: TGTGCCAGCAGCCAAGATCCAATGTCCATTACCGGGACTAGCAGGGAGACCCAGTACTTC. It encodes CASSQDPMSITGTSRETQYF.